Reported below is one TCR beta chain. Its antigen is not identified. In the PCR, 60 Vbeta and 13 Jbeta primers were used. Using immunoSEQ multiplex PCR, the repertoire was profiled, and TCRdb retains in-frame clones only, with some absent. The table has 90,000 to 120,000 clones, over 80% seen once; the top ten hold less than 3.5%. The data originate from a study of cytomegalovirus exposure and HLA in healthy donors. Study-level findings and limits: In a later analysis, HLA-associated beta chains showed higher expansion and lower generation probabilities than comparable chains.

Though probably carrying unrecorded immune exposures, donors were nominally healthy at sampling. CDR3 length: 13 amino acids. Germline V lookup: CDR1 SGHTA, CDR2 FQGNSA. V lost 6 bases and J lost 9; bases outside the gene matches: 6. This chain connects TRBV7-2 to TRBJ2-1, with 9 bases lining up with TRBD2. This sequence was found in a man aged 25-45 years in good health and CMV-seropositive. Sequencing was done on a sample of PBMCs. The CDR3 is CASRPAGGREQFF. The CDR3, as DNA: TGTGCCAGCAGACCCGCGGGGGGGCGTGAGCAGTTCTTC.